Following are 23 T cell receptor beta chains from one sample sequenced in a study of T cells in localized non-small cell lung cancer. Clones were read by immunoSEQ multiplex PCR, and TCRdb kept only the in-frame ones, dropping some. This table has about 46,000 clones, about 76% appearing once. The sample was peripheral blood mononuclear cells, taken before any cancer treatment. The receptors originated from a man between 40 and 70 years old with stage III lung adenocarcinoma.

The rearrangement links TRBV5-6 to TRBJ2-6, with TRBD1 identical over 8 bases. The CDR3 spans 16 residues. Germline V gives CDR1 SGHDT, CDR2 YYEEEE. V dropped 2 bases and J dropped 0; count of bases not matched to a gene: 1. The CDR3 region is CASSFTGGSGANVLTF. CDR3 nucleotide sequence: TGTGCCAGCAGCTTTACAGGGGGCTCTGGGGCCAACGTCCTGACTTTC.

The gene calls are TRBV6-5 and TRBJ2-3; D unresolved. The CDR3 contains 14 residues. The V and J ends lost 4 bases and 0 bases respectively, with 8 bases between them. Germline loops: CDR1 MNHEY, CDR2 SVGAGI. The CDR3 is CASSSSYSTDTQYF. The CDR3 DNA reads as TGTGCCAGCAGTTCTTCCTATAGCACAGATACGCAGTATTTT.

On this clone: One junction end does not reproduce the germline sequence, and a read error may be involved. The chain uses TRBV5-1 and TRBJ2-7, with 10 bases lining up with TRBD1. From germline, CDR1 is SGHRS and CDR2 YFSETQ. The CDR3 sequence is 15 residues long. DNA for the CDR3: TGTGCCAGCAGCTTGGTGGGACAGGGGAACTACGAGCAGTACTTC. Translating it yields CASSLVGQGNYEQYF.

This chain joins TRBV19 and TRBJ2-1, with no clear D. The CDR3 loop spans 13 amino acids. The germline V gene encodes CDR1 LNHDA and CDR2 SQIVND (reference sequence). V lost 3 bases and J 9 bases, leaving 12 bases between the germline ends. CDR3 in DNA: TGTGCCAGTAGTATCGATCCGGTAACTGAGCAGTTCTTC. This encodes CASSIDPVTEQFF. Full variable domain (outside the CDR3, taken from reference TRBV19 and TRBJ2-1): DGGITQSPKYLFRKEGQNVTLSCEQNLNHDAMYWYRQDPGQGLRLIYYSQIVNDFQKGDIAEGYSVSREKKESFPLTVTSAQKNPTAFYLCASSIDPVTEQFFGPGTRLTVL.

J is TRBJ2-3 and V is TRBV6-5, with D perhaps being TRBD1 or TRBD2 (6 bases each). There are 13 residues in the CDR3. Trimming left V 0 bases short and J 6 bases short, with 7 bases between. CDR1 is MNHEY, CDR2 SVGAGI, per germline. In nucleotides, the CDR3 is TGTGCCAGCAGTTACTCCGGGGGCGATACGCAGTATTTT. Protein: CASSYSGGDTQYF.

V is TRBV5-1 and J is TRBJ2-1; a weak D match, TRBD1 (5 bases). V was clipped by 0 bases and J by 2 bases, with 9 bases between them. The CDR3 is made up of 15 amino acids. Per the germline V gene, CDR1 is SGHRS and CDR2 is YFSETQ. The CDR3 spells CASSLGAGTYNEQFF. As DNA, the CDR3 is TGCGCCAGCAGCTTGGGAGCAGGGACCTACAATGAGCAGTTCTTC.

This sequence joins TRBV25-1 and TRBJ2-1, with D perhaps matching TRBD2 (7 bases). V lost 3 bases and J 2 bases, leaving 11 bases between the germline ends. Germline V CDR1 and CDR2: MGHDK, SYGVNS. The CDR3 sequence is 15 residues long. The CDR3 DNA follows: TGTGCCAGCAGTGACAACGGGGGGCCCTACAATGAGCAGTTCTTC. Its translation: CASSDNGGPYNEQFF.

The genes are TRBV6-6 and TRBJ2-1; D remains ambiguous. In germline, CDR1 is MNHNY, CDR2 SVGAGI (reference sequence). The CDR3 runs to 11 residues. V lost 2 bases and J lost 8, with 4 bases in between. This chain's CDR3 is CASSYGDEQFF. CDR3 DNA sequence: TGTGCCAGCAGTTACGGGGATGAGCAGTTCTTC.

The chain links TRBV12-5 to TRBJ2-3; 11 nucleotides agree with TRBD2. Per germline, CDR1 LGHNT and CDR2 FRNRAP. V lost 6 bases and J lost 0; bases outside the gene matches: 8. The CDR3 covers 17 residues. The chain's CDR3 is CASGTGTSGTSTDTQYF. The DNA for the CDR3 is TGTGCTAGTGGCACCGGGACTAGCGGTACTAGCACAGATACGCAGTATTTT.

The chain employs TRBV27 and TRBJ1-2, with D tentatively TRBD1 (5 bases). V lost 3 bases, J lost 1 base, and 18 bases lay in between. The CDR3 runs to 17 residues. Germline lookup yields CDR1 MNHEY and CDR2 SMNVEV (reference sequence). The CDR3 loop is CASSFWAGRGDNYGYTF. The CDR3 DNA follows: TGTGCCAGCAGTTTTTGGGCGGGGAGAGGGGATAACTATGGCTACACCTTC.

V and J are TRBV11-3 and TRBJ2-3; tentatively, D is TRBD1 or TRBD2 (6 bases each). Germline values: CDR1 SGHNT, CDR2 YENEEA. With 3 bases removed from V and 5 bases from J, the gap between germline ends came to 12 bases. The CDR3 spans 14 residues. CDR3 nucleotide sequence: TGTGCCAGCAGCTTTTCCGGGGGCCAAGATACGCAGTATTTT. Residues: CASSFSGGQDTQYF.

The chain has TRBV11-3 and TRBJ2-5, with TRBD1 matching over 8 bases. The CDR3 is 15 amino acids. Per the germline V gene, CDR1 is SGHNT and CDR2 is YENEEA. With 5 bases clipped from V and 2 bases from J, the junction kept 7 bases outside the gene matches. The CDR3 loop reads CASSQRTGLQETQYF. As DNA, the CDR3 is TGTGCCAGCAGCCAACGGACAGGGCTGCAAGAGACCCAGTACTTC. Drawing the rest from reference TRBV11-3 and TRBJ2-5, the complete variable domain is EAGVVQSPRYKIIEKKQPVAFWCNPISGHNTLYWYLQNLGQGPELLIRYENEEAVDDSQLPKDRFSAERLKGVDSTLKIQPAELGDSAVYLCASSQRTGLQETQYFGPGTRLLVL.

Only one count was recorded for this clone. The CDR3 reads CASILFFGETQYF. Written as DNA, the CDR3 is TGTGCCAGCATCCTGTTTTTCGGAGAGACCCAGTACTTC. The chain combines TRBV5-6 with TRBJ2-5; D gene unclear. Looked up from germline, CDR1 is SGHDT and CDR2 is YYEEEE. The CDR3 is 13 amino acids. V was cut by 6 bases and J by 4 bases, with 13 bases left in between. Supplemented by reference TRBV5-6 and TRBJ2-5, the full variable domain reads DAGVTQSPTHLIKTRGQQVTLRCSPKSGHDTVSWYQQALGQGPQFIFQYYEEEERQRGNFPDRFSGHQFPNYSSELNVNALLLGDSALYLCASILFFGETQYFGPGTRLLVL.

The chain couples TRBV18 to TRBJ1-1; possibly TRBD1 for D (6 bases). Germline V gene lookup returns CDR1 KGHSH and CDR2 LQKENI. V shed 3 bases and J shed 7 bases, with 12 bases lying between them. The CDR3 contains 13 residues. In DNA form, the CDR3 reads TGTGCCAGCTCACCTTCCCCAGGGGATGAAGCTTTCTTT. Translation: CASSPSPGDEAFF.

This clone came up once. The sample carries other DNA sequences with the same CDR3. V and J are TRBV6-4 and TRBJ2-2, with TRBD2 matching over 7 bases. This CDR3 comprises 13 residues. V was pared by 2 bases and J by 6 bases, with 0 bases of the junction left unmatched. Germline-derived CDR1 and CDR2 are MRHNA and SNTAGT. The CDR3: CASSDGGAGELFF. The CDR3 nucleotides read TGTGCCAGCAGTGACGGGGGGGCCGGGGAGCTGTTTTTT.

This sequence joins TRBV18 and TRBJ2-3, with 11 bases matching TRBD2. CDR3 length equals 18 residues. The germline V gene encodes CDR1 KGHSH and CDR2 LQKENI. V was clipped by 2 bases and J by 5 bases; unmatched bases: 12. The CDR3 DNA reads as TGTGCCAGCTCACCAAATCCGGTAGCGGGGGGGCCAGGAGATACGCAGTATTTT. Its protein product is CASSPNPVAGGPGDTQYF.

The chain links TRBV2 to TRBJ2-3; D unclear. Per germline, CDR1 SNHLY and CDR2 FYNNEI. The CDR3 is made up of 15 amino acids. Trimming cost V 0 bases and J 7 bases, with 14 bases left between them. The CDR3 bases are TGTGCCAGCAGTGAAGCTCGTCAGATCATCAATACGCAGTATTTT. Amino acid sequence: CASSEARQIINTQYF.

V and J are TRBV4-1 and TRBJ2-2; TRBD2 matches at 7 bases. V was pared by 0 bases and J by 4 bases, with 2 bases of the junction left unmatched. The CDR3 loop spans 15 amino acids. CDR1 and CDR2 from the germline V gene are MGHRA and YSYEKL. CDR3 coding DNA: TGCGCCAGCAGCCAAGAACCGGGGGGCACCGGGGAGCTGTTTTTT. Protein sequence: CASSQEPGGTGELFF.

The gene calls are TRBV29-1 and TRBJ2-3; tentatively, D is TRBD1 or TRBD2 (5 bases each). Germline CDR1 and CDR2: SQVTM and ANQGSEA. Trimming cost V 5 bases and J 0 bases, with 9 bases left between them. The length of the CDR3 is 13 residues. The CDR3 sequence is CSVKRDSTDTQYF. Written as DNA, the CDR3 is TGCAGCGTTAAACGGGACAGCACAGATACGCAGTATTTT.

This chain uses TRBV27 with TRBJ1-1, with unresolved D. Germline V CDR1 and CDR2: MNHEY, SMNVEV (reference sequence). Trimming stripped 0 bases from V and 9 bases from J, with 11 bases between. CDR3 length: 13 residues. Here the CDR3 reads CASSLSTPAKAFF. Written as DNA, the CDR3 is TGTGCCAGCAGTTTATCTACCCCGGCCAAAGCTTTCTTT.

J is TRBJ2-3 and V is TRBV7-3, with unresolved D. V was cut by 4 bases and J by 0 bases, with 2 bases left in between. The CDR3 sequence is 12 residues long. Germline assignment: CDR1 SGHTA and CDR2 FQGTGA. Here the CDR3 reads CASSSSTDTQYF. The CDR3 bases are TGTGCCAGCAGCTCTAGCACAGATACGCAGTATTTT.

The sample holds one count of this clone. The chain couples TRBV7-2 to TRBJ2-7; TRBD2 matches 7 bases. The CDR3 runs 13 residues. Germline lookup yields CDR1 SGHTA and CDR2 FQGNSA. With V trimmed by 4 bases and J by 6 bases, 6 bases remained unmatched. The CDR3 DNA is TGTGCCAGCAGCTGGGGGGGTAACGGCGAGCAGTACTTC. This codes for CASSWGGNGEQYF.

The rearrangement links TRBV5-4 to TRBJ2-7, with TRBD1 matching over 7 bases. V shed 0 bases, J shed 1 base, and the junction held 4 bases outside the gene matches. The V gene's germline CDR1 is SGHNT and CDR2 YYREEE (reference sequence). The CDR3 consists of 15 residues. The CDR3 DNA reads TGTGCCAGCAGCTTGGGGGCAGGGGGATCCTACGAGCAGTACTTC. This gives the protein CASSLGAGGSYEQYF. Drawing the rest from reference TRBV5-4 and TRBJ2-7, the complete variable domain is ETGVTQSPTHLIKTRGQQVTLRCSSQSGHNTVSWYQQALGQGPQFIFQYYREEENGRGNFPPRFSGLQFPNYSSELNVNALELDDSALYLCASSLGAGGSYEQYFGPGTRLTVT.